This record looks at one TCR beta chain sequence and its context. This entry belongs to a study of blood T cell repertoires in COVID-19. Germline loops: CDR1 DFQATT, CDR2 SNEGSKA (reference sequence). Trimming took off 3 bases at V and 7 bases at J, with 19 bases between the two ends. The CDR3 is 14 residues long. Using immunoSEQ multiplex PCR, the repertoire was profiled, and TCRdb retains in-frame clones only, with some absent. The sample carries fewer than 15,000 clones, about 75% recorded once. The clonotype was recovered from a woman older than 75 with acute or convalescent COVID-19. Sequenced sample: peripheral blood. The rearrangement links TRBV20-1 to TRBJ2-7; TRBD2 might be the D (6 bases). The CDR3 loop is CSASRDSSLGEQYF. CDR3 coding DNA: TGCAGTGCTAGTAGGGACTCCTCCCTGGGGGAGCAGTACTTC.